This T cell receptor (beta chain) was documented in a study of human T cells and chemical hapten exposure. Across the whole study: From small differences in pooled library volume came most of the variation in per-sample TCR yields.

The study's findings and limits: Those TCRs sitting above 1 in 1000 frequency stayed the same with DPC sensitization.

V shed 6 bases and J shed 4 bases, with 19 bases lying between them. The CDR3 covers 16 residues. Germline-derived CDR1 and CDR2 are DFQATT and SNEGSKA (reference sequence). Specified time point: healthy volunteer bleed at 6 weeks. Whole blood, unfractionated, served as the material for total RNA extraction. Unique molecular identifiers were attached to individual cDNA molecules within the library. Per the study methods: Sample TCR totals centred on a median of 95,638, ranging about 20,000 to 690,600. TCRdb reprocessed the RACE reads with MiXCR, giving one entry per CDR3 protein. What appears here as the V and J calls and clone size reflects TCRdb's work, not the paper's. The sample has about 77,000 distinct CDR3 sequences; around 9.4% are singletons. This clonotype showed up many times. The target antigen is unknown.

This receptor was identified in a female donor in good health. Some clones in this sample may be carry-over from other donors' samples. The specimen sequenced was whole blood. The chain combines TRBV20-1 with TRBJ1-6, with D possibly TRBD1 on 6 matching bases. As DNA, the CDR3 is TGCAGTGCGATCAGCAGGGGTGGGTCTTATAATTCACCCCTCCACTTT. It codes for CSAISRGGSYNSPLHF.